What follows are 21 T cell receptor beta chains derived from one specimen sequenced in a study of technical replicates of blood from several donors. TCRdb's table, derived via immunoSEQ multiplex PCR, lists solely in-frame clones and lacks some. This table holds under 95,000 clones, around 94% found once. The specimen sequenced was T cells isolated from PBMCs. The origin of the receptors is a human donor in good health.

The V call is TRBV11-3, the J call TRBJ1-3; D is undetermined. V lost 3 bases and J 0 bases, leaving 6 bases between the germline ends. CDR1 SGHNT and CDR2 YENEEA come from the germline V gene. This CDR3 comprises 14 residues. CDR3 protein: CASSFLSSGNTIYF. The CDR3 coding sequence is TGTGCCAGCAGCTTCCTCAGCTCTGGAAACACCATATATTTT.

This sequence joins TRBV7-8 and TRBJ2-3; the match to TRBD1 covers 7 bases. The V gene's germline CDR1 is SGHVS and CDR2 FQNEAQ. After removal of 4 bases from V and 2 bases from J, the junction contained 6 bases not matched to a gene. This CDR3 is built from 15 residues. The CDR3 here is CASSSRDSSTDTQYF. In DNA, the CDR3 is TGTGCCAGCAGCTCCCGGGACAGTTCCACAGATACGCAGTATTTT.

The CDR3 is CASSYTRQAVNEQFF. CDR3 bases: TGTGCCAGCAGTTATACTCGACAGGCTGTCAATGAGCAGTTCTTC. The chain joins TRBV5-4 to TRBJ2-1, with a possible D match to TRBD1 (6 bases). The germline V and J ends were trimmed by 5 bases and 6 bases, with 18 bases remaining between them. Germline assignment: CDR1 SGHNT and CDR2 YYREEE (reference sequence). This CDR3 region has 15 residues.

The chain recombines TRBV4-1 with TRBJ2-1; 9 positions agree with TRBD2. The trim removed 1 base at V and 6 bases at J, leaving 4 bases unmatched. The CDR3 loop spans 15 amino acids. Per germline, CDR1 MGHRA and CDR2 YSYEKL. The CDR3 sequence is CASSQVGTSSNEQFF. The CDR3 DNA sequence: TGCGCCAGCAGCCAAGTCGGGACTAGCAGCAATGAGCAGTTCTTC.

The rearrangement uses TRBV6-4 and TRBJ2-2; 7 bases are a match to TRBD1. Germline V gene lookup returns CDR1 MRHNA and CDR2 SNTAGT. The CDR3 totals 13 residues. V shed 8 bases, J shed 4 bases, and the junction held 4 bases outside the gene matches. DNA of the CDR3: TGTGCCAGCCCGGGACAGATCACCGGGGAGCTGTTTTTT. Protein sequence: CASPGQITGELFF.

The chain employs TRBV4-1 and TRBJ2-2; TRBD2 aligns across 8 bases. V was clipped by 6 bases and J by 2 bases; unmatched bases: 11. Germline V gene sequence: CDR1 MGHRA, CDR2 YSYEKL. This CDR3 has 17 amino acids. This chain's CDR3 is CASRESGGILNTGELFF. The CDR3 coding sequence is TGCGCCAGCAGGGAATCGGGGGGGATACTAAACACCGGGGAGCTGTTTTTT.

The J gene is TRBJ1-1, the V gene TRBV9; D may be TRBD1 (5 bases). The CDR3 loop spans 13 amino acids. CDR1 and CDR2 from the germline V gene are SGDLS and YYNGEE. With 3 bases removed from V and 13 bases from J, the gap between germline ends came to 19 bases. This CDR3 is CASSAGGRDSYFF. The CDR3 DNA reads TGTGCCAGCAGCGCCGGAGGTCGGGACTCCTATTTCTTT.

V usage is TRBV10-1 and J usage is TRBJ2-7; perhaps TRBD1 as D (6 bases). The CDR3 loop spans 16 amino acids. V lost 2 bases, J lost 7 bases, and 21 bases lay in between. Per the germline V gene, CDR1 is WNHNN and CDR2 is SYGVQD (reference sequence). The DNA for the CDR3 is TGCGCCAGCAGTGAGGAAAGGGGGAAAGACTACGGGGAGCAGTACTTC. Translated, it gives CASSEERGKDYGEQYF.

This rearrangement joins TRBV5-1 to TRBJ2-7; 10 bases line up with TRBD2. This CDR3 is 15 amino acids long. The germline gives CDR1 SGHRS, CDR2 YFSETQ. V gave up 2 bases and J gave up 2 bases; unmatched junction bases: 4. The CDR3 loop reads CASSFGTSVTYEQYF. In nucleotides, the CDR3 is TGCGCCAGCAGCTTTGGGACTAGCGTAACCTACGAGCAGTACTTC.

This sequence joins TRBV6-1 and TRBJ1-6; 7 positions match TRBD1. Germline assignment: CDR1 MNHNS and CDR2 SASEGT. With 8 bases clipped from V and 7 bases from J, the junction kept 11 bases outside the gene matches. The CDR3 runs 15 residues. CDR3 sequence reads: CASCSSDRANSPLHF. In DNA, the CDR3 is TGTGCCAGCTGTAGCAGTGACAGGGCCAATTCACCCCTCCACTTT.

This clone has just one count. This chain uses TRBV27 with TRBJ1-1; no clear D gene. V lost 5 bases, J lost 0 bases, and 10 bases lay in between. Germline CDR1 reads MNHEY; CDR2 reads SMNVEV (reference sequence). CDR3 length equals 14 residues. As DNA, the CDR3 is TGTGCCAGCAGTGCGGGAGTCATGAACACTGAAGCTTTCTTT. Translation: CASSAGVMNTEAFF.

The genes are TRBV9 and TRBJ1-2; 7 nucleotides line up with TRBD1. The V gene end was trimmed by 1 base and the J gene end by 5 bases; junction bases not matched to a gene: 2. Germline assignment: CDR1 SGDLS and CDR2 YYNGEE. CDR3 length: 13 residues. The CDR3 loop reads CASSVNRGYGYTF. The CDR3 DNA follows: TGTGCCAGCAGCGTAAACAGGGGATATGGCTACACCTTC.

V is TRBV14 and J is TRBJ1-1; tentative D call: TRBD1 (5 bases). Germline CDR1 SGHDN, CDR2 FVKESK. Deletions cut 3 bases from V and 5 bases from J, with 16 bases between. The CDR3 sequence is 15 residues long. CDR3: CASSQGGTWGTEAFF. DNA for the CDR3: TGTGCCAGCAGCCAGGGAGGCACTTGGGGGACTGAAGCTTTCTTT.

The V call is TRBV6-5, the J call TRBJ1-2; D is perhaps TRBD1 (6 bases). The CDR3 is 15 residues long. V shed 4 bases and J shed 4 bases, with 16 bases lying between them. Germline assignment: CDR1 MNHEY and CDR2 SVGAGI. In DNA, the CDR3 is TGTGCCAGCAGTTTAGGCACCGTGGGGGCCTATGGCTACACCTTC. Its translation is CASSLGTVGAYGYTF.

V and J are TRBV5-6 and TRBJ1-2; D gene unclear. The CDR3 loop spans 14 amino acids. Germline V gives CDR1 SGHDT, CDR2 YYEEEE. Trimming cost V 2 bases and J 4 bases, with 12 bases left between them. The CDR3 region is CASSFLDTVYGYTF. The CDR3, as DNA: TGTGCCAGCAGCTTCCTTGACACGGTCTATGGCTACACCTTC.

The CDR3 DNA follows: TGCAGCGTTGGGTCTAGCGGGGACACTGAGCAGTTCTTC. This codes for CSVGSSGDTEQFF. J is TRBJ2-1 and V is TRBV29-1; 9 nucleotides agree with TRBD2. Per the germline V gene, CDR1 is SQVTM and CDR2 is ANQGSEA. The trim removed 4 bases at V and 9 bases at J, leaving 7 bases unmatched. The CDR3 is made up of 13 amino acids.

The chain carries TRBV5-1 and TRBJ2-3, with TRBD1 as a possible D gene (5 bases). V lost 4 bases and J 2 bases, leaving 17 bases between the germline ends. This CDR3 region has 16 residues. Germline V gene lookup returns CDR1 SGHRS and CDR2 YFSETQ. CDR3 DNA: TGCGCCAGCAGCCCGGCTGCAGGGCGAAACACAGATACGCAGTATTTT. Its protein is CASSPAAGRNTDTQYF.

The CDR3 bases are TGTGCCAGCAGTTTATCCCTCGGCTCCTACGAGCAGTACTTC. Protein product: CASSLSLGSYEQYF. V and J are TRBV28 and TRBJ2-7; D is unresolved. This CDR3 has 14 residues. The germline V gene encodes CDR1 MDHEN and CDR2 SYDVKM. Trimming shortened V by 1 base and J by 0 bases, and 7 bases separated the two germline ends.

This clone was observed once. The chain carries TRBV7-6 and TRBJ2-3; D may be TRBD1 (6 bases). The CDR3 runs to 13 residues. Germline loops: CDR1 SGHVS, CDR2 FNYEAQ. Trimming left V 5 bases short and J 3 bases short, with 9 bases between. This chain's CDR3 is CASSLQGTDTQYF. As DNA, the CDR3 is TGTGCCAGCAGCCTACAGGGAACAGATACGCAGTATTTT.

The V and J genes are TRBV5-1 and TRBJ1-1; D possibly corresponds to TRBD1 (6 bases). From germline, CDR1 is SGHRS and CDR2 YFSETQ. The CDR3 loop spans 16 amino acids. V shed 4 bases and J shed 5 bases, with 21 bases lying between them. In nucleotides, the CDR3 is TGCGCCAGCAGCCTGGTTCTTTTAGGACAGACGACTGAAGCTTTCTTT. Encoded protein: CASSLVLLGQTTEAFF.

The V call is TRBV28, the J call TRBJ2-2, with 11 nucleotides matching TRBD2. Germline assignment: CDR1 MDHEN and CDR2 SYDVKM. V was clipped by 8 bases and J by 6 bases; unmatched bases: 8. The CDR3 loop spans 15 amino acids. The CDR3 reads CASLIAGGHSGELFF. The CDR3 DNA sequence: TGTGCCAGCCTTATAGCGGGAGGGCACTCCGGGGAGCTGTTTTTT.